This TCR beta chain emerged from a study of cytomegalovirus exposure and HLA in healthy donors. About the study: The approximately 130 validation repertoires matched the 650 to 850 first-cohort repertoires in platform, a later analysis reported.

TCRdb keeps only in-frame clones here, not all; method: immunoSEQ multiplex PCR. Seen here are approximately 60,000 clones, approximately 92% observed once, and the top ten hold about 2.9%. With respect to this clone: Its target is unknown.

Overall study findings and caveats: Cytomegalovirus association was listed for 170 or so TCR beta chains. High specificity and sensitivity for cytomegalovirus status were reported for the classifier.

This CDR3 has 16 amino acids. V was pared by 3 bases and J by 4 bases, with 6 bases of the junction left unmatched. Germline CDR1 MNHEY, CDR2 SMNVEV (reference sequence). The donors were members of the validation cohort, which comprised 120 subjects and was separate from the first cohort of 730 or so subjects. The sequencing input was PBMCs. This chain joins TRBV27 and TRBJ2-1; 10 bases fit TRBD2. This receptor was obtained from a man aged 18 to 29 in good health and CMV-seronegative. As DNA, the CDR3 is TGTGCCAGCAGTTTCATAACTAGCGGGATTTACAATGAGCAGTTCTTC. Residues: CASSFITSGIYNEQFF.